This T cell receptor (beta chain) comes out of a study of shared T cell receptors in the human thymus. The CDR3 has 14 residues. The germline gives CDR1 SGHKS, CDR2 YYEKEE (reference sequence). V was trimmed by 3 bases and J by 0 bases, leaving 9 bases between them. Profiled with immunoSEQ multiplex PCR; TCRdb holds only in-frame clones, not every one. The sample yields about 380,000 clones, around 95% seen once. Source material: thymocytes. The chain recombines TRBV5-5 with TRBJ1-1; D is undetermined. The sequence derives from a human donor. The CDR3 here is CASSSATVNTEAFF. The CDR3 coding sequence is TGTGCCAGCAGCTCCGCAACAGTGAACACTGAAGCTTTCTTT.